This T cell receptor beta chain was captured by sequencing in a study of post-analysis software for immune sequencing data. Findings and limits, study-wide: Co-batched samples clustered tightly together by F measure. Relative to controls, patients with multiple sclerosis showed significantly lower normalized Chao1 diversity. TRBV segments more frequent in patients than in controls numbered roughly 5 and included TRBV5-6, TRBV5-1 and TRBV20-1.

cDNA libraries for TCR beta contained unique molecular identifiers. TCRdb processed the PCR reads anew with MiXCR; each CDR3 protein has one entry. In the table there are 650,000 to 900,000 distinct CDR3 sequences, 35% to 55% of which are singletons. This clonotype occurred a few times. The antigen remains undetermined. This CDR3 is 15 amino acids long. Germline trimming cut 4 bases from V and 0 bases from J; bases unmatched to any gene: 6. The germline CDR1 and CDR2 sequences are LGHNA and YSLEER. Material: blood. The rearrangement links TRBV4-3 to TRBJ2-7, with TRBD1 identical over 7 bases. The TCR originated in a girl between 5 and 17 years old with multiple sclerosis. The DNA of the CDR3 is TGCGCCAGCAGCCCTGGGACAGTTCGCTCCTACGAGCAGTACTTC. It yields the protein CASSPGTVRSYEQYF.